These 13 T cell receptor beta chains were all obtained from the same sample, sequenced in a study of T cells in Graves' hyperthyroidism and ophthalmopathy. From RNA transcripts, TCR beta CDR3 regions were amplified. The HTBI primer set drove a first-round RT-PCR of the TCR CDR3. TCRdb reprocessed the multiplex PCR reads with MiXCR, giving one entry per CDR3 protein. In the table there are roughly 700,000 distinct CDR3 sequences, roughly 32% of which are singletons. The specimen sequenced was blood. The receptors derive from a middle-aged woman with Graves' hyperthyroidism.

This clonotype has ten or more counts. The J gene is TRBJ2-5, the V gene TRBV7-2; D might be TRBD1 (5 bases). With 3 bases removed from V and 7 bases from J, the gap between germline ends came to 9 bases. This CDR3 comprises 12 residues. The germline V gene has CDR1 SGHTA and CDR2 FQGNSA. The CDR3: CASSLDRGTQYF. For the CDR3, the DNA is TGTGCCAGCAGCTTGGATAGGGGGACCCAGTACTTC. Looking up the rest from reference TRBV7-2 and TRBJ2-5 gives the full variable domain: GAGVSQSPSNKVTEKGKDVELRCDPISGHTALYWYRQSLGQGLEFLIYFQGNSAPDKSGLPSDRFSAERTGGSVSTLTIQRTQQEDSAVYLCASSLDRGTQYFGPGTRLLVL.

This clonotype has just a few counts. The V gene is TRBV13, the J gene TRBJ1-1, with D possibly TRBD1 on 6 matching bases. Trimming took 5 bases from V and 1 from J, leaving 14 bases between them. Germline loops: CDR1 PRHDT, CDR2 FYEKMQ (reference sequence). The CDR3 spans 15 residues. Here the CDR3 DNA reads TGTGCCAGCAGCGGACACAGGGTTACGAACACTGAAGCTTTCTTT. Translating gives CASSGHRVTNTEAFF.

The rearrangement uses TRBV28 and TRBJ1-2, with D uncertain. The CDR3 is made up of 15 amino acids. The ends were cut back, 2 bases at V and 2 bases at J, with 12 bases in the middle. The germline V gene encodes CDR1 MDHEN and CDR2 SYDVKM. CDR3 sequence reads: CASSLRSGGNYGYTF. The CDR3 DNA follows: TGTGCCAGCAGTTTAAGGTCGGGCGGAAACTATGGCTACACCTTC.

This clonotype came up a few times. The V gene is TRBV6-6, the J gene TRBJ2-5, with a weak D call TRBD1 (5 bases). Germline V gives CDR1 MNHNY, CDR2 SVGAGI (reference sequence). This CDR3 region has 13 residues. V was shortened by 8 bases and J by 7 bases, with 17 bases between the two germline ends. CDR3: CASVGLTARTQYF. CDR3 nucleotides: TGTGCCAGCGTGGGGTTGACAGCGAGGACCCAGTACTTC.

The chain joins TRBV29-1 to TRBJ2-7, with 7 bases aligning to TRBD1. CDR3 size: 14 residues. Germline values: CDR1 SQVTM, CDR2 ANQGSEA. V lost 4 bases, J lost 7 bases, and 13 bases stayed unmatched. CDR3 sequence reads: CSVGRTGRGWEQYF. The CDR3 DNA reads TGCAGCGTTGGAAGGACAGGCCGCGGCTGGGAGCAGTACTTC.

The CDR3 reads CASSWPGDGQPQHF. In DNA form, the CDR3 reads TGTGCCAGCAGCTGGCCAGGGGATGGTCAGCCCCAGCATTTT. This rearrangement joins TRBV7-9 to TRBJ1-5, with D perhaps matching TRBD1 (6 bases). Germline V CDR1 and CDR2: SEHNR, FQNEAQ (reference sequence). Trimming took off 4 bases at V and 6 bases at J, with 13 bases between the two ends. CDR3 length: 14 residues.

Note on this clonotype: No conserved phenylalanine or tryptophan is present at the end of the CDR3, so a read error is the likely explanation. The rearrangement joins TRBV6-5 to TRBJ2-2, with D perhaps given as TRBD1 or TRBD2 (5 bases each). The germline CDR1 and CDR2 sequences are MNHEY and SVGAGI. This CDR3 is 15 amino acids long. The germline V and J ends were trimmed by 4 bases and 5 bases, with 14 bases remaining between them. The CDR3 region has the DNA TGTGCCAGCAGTTCTCCGGGACGGCCGACCGGGGAGCTGTTTTCT. Protein sequence: CASSSPGRPTGELFS.

The gene calls are TRBV5-8 and TRBJ1-2; TRBD1 matches at 9 bases. Germline V lookup: CDR1 SGHTS, CDR2 YDEGEE. CDR3 length: 16 residues. The junction had 13 bases not matched to a gene; V was cut back by 4 bases and J by 6 bases. CDR3 in DNA: TGTGCCAGCAGCCAAGCGGCGACAGGGGGTTTAGATGGCTACACCTTC. It codes for CASSQAATGGLDGYTF.

V usage is TRBV18 and J usage is TRBJ2-2, with D maybe TRBD2 (5 bases). This CDR3 is 15 amino acids long. Trimming stripped 1 base from V and 4 bases from J, with 10 bases between. Germline assignment: CDR1 KGHSH and CDR2 LQKENI. CDR3 DNA sequence: TGTGCCAGCTCACCACGGCTGGCGGGCACCGGGGAGCTGTTTTTT. It yields the protein CASSPRLAGTGELFF. The variable domain in full, completed from reference TRBV18 and TRBJ2-2, reads NAGVMQNPRHLVRRRGQEARLRCSPMKGHSHVYWYRQLPEEGLKFMVYLQKENIIDESGMPKERFSAEFPKEGPSILRIQQVVRGDSAAYFCASSPRLAGTGELFFGEGSRLTVL.

This clonotype has at least ten counts. The rearrangement links TRBV5-6 to TRBJ1-1; D possibly corresponds to TRBD1 (5 bases). The CDR3 has 15 residues. Trimming shortened V by 3 bases and J by 5 bases, and 17 bases separated the two germline ends. The germline gives CDR1 SGHDT, CDR2 YYEEEE. CDR3 DNA sequence: TGTGCCAGCAGCTGGGATCCGGGACGCCGAACTGAAGCTTTCTTT. This translates into CASSWDPGRRTEAFF. Full variable domain (remainder filled in from reference TRBV5-6 and TRBJ1-1): DAGVTQSPTHLIKTRGQQVTLRCSPKSGHDTVSWYQQALGQGPQFIFQYYEEEERQRGNFPDRFSGHQFPNYSSELNVNALLLGDSALYLCASSWDPGRRTEAFFGQGTRLTVV.

Comment on this clonotype: The germline gene is not matched at one end of the junction; a read error may be the cause. The V and J genes are TRBV7-2 and TRBJ2-6; D not resolved. The CDR3 totals 12 residues. CDR1 is SGHTA and CDR2 is FQGNSA in the germline V gene. The CDR3 reads CASSLGMVTEAF. In DNA form, the CDR3 reads TGTGCCAGCAGCTTAGGGATGGTCACTGAAGCTTTC. The entire variable domain, with the rest obtained from reference TRBV7-2 and TRBJ2-6, is as follows: GAGVSQSPSNKVTEKGKDVELRCDPISGHTALYWYRQSLGQGLEFLIYFQGNSAPDKSGLPSDRFSAERTGGSVSTLTIQRTQQEDSAVYLCASSLGMVTEAFGAGSRLTVL.

This clonotype was detected ten times or more. CDR3 nucleotide sequence: TGCAGCGCTACTCTCGCGACAGGGCCTCAAGAGACCCAGTACTTC. Protein product: CSATLATGPQETQYF. The V and J genes are TRBV29-1 and TRBJ2-5; 7 bases match TRBD1. Germline lookup yields CDR1 SQVTM and CDR2 ANQGSEA. There are 15 residues in the CDR3. V shed 7 bases, J shed 2 bases, and the junction held 13 bases outside the gene matches. Complete variable domain (other parts from reference TRBV29-1 and TRBJ2-5): SAVISQKPSRDICQRGTSLTIQCQVDSQVTMMFWYRQQPGQSLTLIATANQGSEATYESGFVIDKFPISRPNLTFSTLTVSNMSPEDSSIYLCSATLATGPQETQYFGPGTRLLVL.

This clonotype was recorded only once. The chain links TRBV20-1 to TRBJ2-1; D remains ambiguous. The CDR3 extends over 12 amino acids. CDR1 DFQATT and CDR2 SNEGSKA come from the germline V gene (reference sequence). Between the trimmed V and J ends, which lost 4 bases and 9 bases, there was a span of 13 bases. The DNA of the CDR3 is TGCAGTGCTATCCCGGAGTCTGTTGAGCAGTTCTTC. Protein product: CSAIPESVEQFF.